The 11 T cell receptor beta chains listed next were all sequenced from one sample in a study of T cells after posttransplantation cyclophosphamide. The assay was immunoSEQ multiplex PCR, and TCRdb's table has in-frame clones only and misses some. The sample includes 25,000 to 35,000 clones, around 90% of them seen just once. Sequences were obtained from PBMCs. The receptor set was obtained from a woman aged 40-49 years with a blood cancer, CMV-positive, and with a related stem cell donor.

V is TRBV7-6 and J is TRBJ2-7; D gene ambiguous. This CDR3 comprises 14 residues. The V end was cut by 5 bases, the J end by 3 bases, with 14 bases between. Looked up from germline, CDR1 is SGHVS and CDR2 is FNYEAQ. CDR3 sequence: CASSLTATLYEQYF. The CDR3 coding sequence is TGTGCCAGCAGCCTTACAGCAACCCTCTACGAGCAGTACTTC.

The rearrangement joins TRBV9 to TRBJ1-2; 9 positions match TRBD1. Germline V gene data show CDR1 as SGDLS and CDR2 as YYNGEE. CDR3 size: 12 residues. Trimming took 4 bases from V and 9 from J; bases not matched to a gene: 4. The CDR3: CASSHGTGSYTF. CDR3 in DNA: TGTGCCAGCAGCCATGGGACAGGGAGCTACACCTTC.

The chain combines TRBV28 with TRBJ1-2; TRBD1 might be the D (6 bases). This CDR3 is built from 13 residues. The ends were cut back, 2 bases at V and 7 bases at J, with 11 bases in the middle. Germline assignment: CDR1 MDHEN and CDR2 SYDVKM. The DNA of the CDR3 is TGTGCCAGCAGTTTACCCACAGGGTTTGGCTACACCTTC. This encodes CASSLPTGFGYTF.

CDR3 DNA: TGTGCCAGCAGTCTCGGGACTAGCGGCGCTTTTAGCACAGATACGCAGTATTTT. Translation gives CASSLGTSGAFSTDTQYF. V gene TRBV27 combines with J gene TRBJ2-3, with 11 bases matching TRBD2. Losses at the gene ends were 5 bases for V and 0 bases for J; bases not matched to a gene: 10. The CDR3 runs 18 residues. The V gene's germline CDR1 is MNHEY and CDR2 SMNVEV (reference sequence).

J is TRBJ2-1 and V is TRBV4-3; no clear D gene. This CDR3 contains 15 residues. Trimming cost V 0 bases and J 0 bases, with 6 bases left between them. Per the germline V gene, CDR1 is LGHNA and CDR2 is YSLEER. The CDR3 DNA reads TGCGCCAGCAGCCAAGAACCGGGCTCCTACAATGAGCAGTTCTTC. Its protein is CASSQEPGSYNEQFF.

This chain joins TRBV15 and TRBJ1-5; TRBD1 might be the D (5 bases). This CDR3 comprises 13 residues. Looked up from germline, CDR1 is LNHNV and CDR2 is YYDKDF (reference sequence). V was clipped by 5 bases and J by 1 base, with 6 bases between them. In DNA form, the CDR3 reads TGTGCCACCAGCGGACAAAGCAATCAGCCCCAGCATTTT. Protein: CATSGQSNQPQHF.

V gene TRBV10-1 combines with J gene TRBJ1-5; TRBD1 aligns across 8 bases. The CDR3 is 18 residues long. V lost 0 bases to trimming and J lost 0 bases; unmatched junction nucleotides: 7. The germline V gene has CDR1 WNHNN and CDR2 SYGVQD (reference sequence). The CDR3 DNA follows: TGCGCCAGCAGTGAGTCGGGACAGGACCCTTATAGCAATCAGCCCCAGCATTTT. Translation gives CASSESGQDPYSNQPQHF.

The genes are TRBV19 and TRBJ1-6, with 7 positions matching TRBD1. Germline V gene sequence: CDR1 LNHDA, CDR2 SQIVND (reference sequence). This CDR3 region has 15 residues. The J segment lost 6 bases and the V segment lost 4 bases, leaving 6 bases of the junction unmatched. Here the CDR3 DNA reads TGTGCCAGTAGTAAAGGACAGGCTAGTAATTCACCCCTCCACTTT. It yields the protein CASSKGQASNSPLHF.

This chain joins TRBV19 and TRBJ2-1; 12 positions agree with TRBD1. V lost 0 bases, J lost 10 bases, and 7 bases stayed unmatched. The CDR3 runs to 16 residues. CDR1 is LNHDA and CDR2 is SQIVND in the germline V gene (reference sequence). As DNA, the CDR3 is TGTGCCAGTAGTATAGATCACGGGACAGGGGGCCGAGAGCAGTTCTTC. Translation: CASSIDHGTGGREQFF. Supplemented by reference TRBV19 and TRBJ2-1, the full variable domain reads DGGITQSPKYLFRKEGQNVTLSCEQNLNHDAMYWYRQDPGQGLRLIYYSQIVNDFQKGDIAEGYSVSREKKESFPLTVTSAQKNPTAFYLCASSIDHGTGGREQFFGPGTRLTVL.

Remarks on this clone: The sample carries other DNA sequences with the same CDR3. This sequence joins TRBV7-8 and TRBJ1-2; TRBD1 aligns across 11 bases. With V trimmed by 5 bases and J by 5 bases, 4 bases remained unmatched. The CDR3 covers 14 residues. From germline, CDR1 is SGHVS and CDR2 FQNEAQ. This CDR3 reads CASSPGTGGYGYTF. The DNA of the CDR3 is TGTGCCAGCAGCCCGGGGACAGGGGGATATGGCTACACCTTC.

The V call is TRBV19, the J call TRBJ1-1; 9 bases are a match to TRBD1. CDR1 and CDR2 (germline): LNHDA, SQIVND (reference sequence). This CDR3 is built from 13 residues. The V and J ends lost 8 bases and 0 bases, in that order; junction bases with no gene match: 1. CDR3 nucleotide sequence: TGTGCCAGTTGGACAGGGGTGAACACTGAAGCTTTCTTT. Translating gives CASWTGVNTEAFF.